This T cell receptor (beta chain) came from a study of shared clonotypes between healthy human individuals. The protocol was immunoSEQ multiplex PCR, while the TCRdb copy is restricted to in-frame clones and leaves out a portion. The sample holds 400,000 to 600,000 clones; 90% to 96% are singletons and the top ten take 0.05% to 0.08%. Trimming at V came to 4 bases and at J to 1 base, leaving 11 bases not matched to a gene. Germline V gives CDR1 SGHTS, CDR2 YDEGEE. The CDR3 length is 17 residues. Material for sequencing was naive CD4+ T cells sorted from blood. Subset meaning: CD45RA+ positively selected. This clonotype originated in a woman aged 25 to 39 in good health. The chain joins TRBV5-8 to TRBJ2-7, with 10 bases lining up with TRBD1. CDR3 amino acids: CASSGGPGQGMSYEQYF. The DNA of the CDR3 is TGTGCCAGCAGCGGGGGACCGGGACAGGGGATGTCCTACGAGCAGTACTTC. The full variable domain, with the rest looked up from reference TRBV5-8 and TRBJ2-7, is EAGVTQSPTHLIKTRGQQATLRCSPISGHTSVYWYQQALGLGLQFLLWYDEGEERNRGNFPPRFSGRQFPNYSSELNVNALELEDSALYLCASSGGPGQGMSYEQYFGPGTRLTVT.